These T cell receptor beta chains were read from a single sample in a study of shared clonotypes between healthy human individuals. Only in-frame clones appear in the TCRdb table, and some are missing; sequencing was by immunoSEQ multiplex PCR. Here the sample spans 630,000 or so clones, roughly 98% being singletons. The sequencing input was naive CD8+ T cells sorted from blood. These receptors originate from a man aged 25-40 years in good health. CDR3s include the opening cysteine and the closing phenylalanine or tryptophan. Each record gives: D gene, clone size, V gene, J gene, CDR3 protein, CDR3 DNA. A D gene is named only where the DNA matches it firmly. Part of the rows lack a size; the others show once, few, many or a class for expanded clones.

TRBD2,NA,TRBV5-4,TRBJ2-1,CASSPGLAGVVSYNEQFF,TGTGCCAGCAGCCCAGGACTAGCGGGAGTGGTGTCCTACAATGAGCAGTTCTTC
NA,NA,TRBV6-6,TRBJ2-7,CASSTSASSYEQYF,TGTGCCAGCAGTACGTCAGCCAGTTCCTACGAGCAGTACTTC
TRBD2,NA,TRBV7-6,TRBJ2-2,CASSLWSSGNVGELFF,TGTGCCAGCAGCTTATGGTCTAGCGGGAATGTCGGGGAGCTGTTTTTT
TRBD1,NA,TRBV6-1,TRBJ1-2,CASSPRQGIHGYTF,TGTGCCAGCAGTCCTCGACAGGGGATCCATGGCTACACCTTC
NA,once,TRBV6-5,TRBJ2-7,CASGGAGYEQYF,TGTGCCAGCGGAGGGGCGGGCTACGAGCAGTACTTC
TRBD2,NA,TRBV2,TRBJ2-1,CASRTGTSGSNEQFF,TGTGCCAGCAGGACCGGGACTAGCGGGAGCAATGAGCAGTTCTTC
NA,NA,TRBV9,TRBJ2-3,CASSAGYTDTQYF,TGTGCCAGCAGCGCGGGCTACACAGATACGCAGTATTTT
TRBD2,NA,TRBV2,TRBJ2-3,CASSGSGRADTQYF,TGTGCCAGCAGTGGTAGCGGGAGGGCAGATACGCAGTATTTT
NA,NA,TRBV6-5,TRBJ1-5,CASSYSRGSGQPQHF,TGTGCCAGCAGTTACTCTCGGGGGTCGGGACAGCCCCAGCATTTT
NA,NA,TRBV2,TRBJ2-3,CASSVQGITDTQYF,TGTGCCAGCAGTGTACAGGGAATCACAGATACGCAGTATTTT